This T cell receptor (beta chain) was obtained from a study of blood T cell repertoires in COVID-19. Sequencing used immunoSEQ multiplex PCR; TCRdb keeps in-frame clones, though not all of them. The data show under 50,000 clones, roughly 70% seen once. CDR1 and CDR2 from the germline V gene are SGHVS and FQNEAQ. Trimming left V 5 bases short and J 7 bases short, with 18 bases between. This CDR3 is built from 15 residues. Sequenced sample: peripheral blood. This clonotype originated in a man aged 80 or over with acute or convalescent COVID-19. The chain employs TRBV7-8 and TRBJ2-1; a possible D gene is TRBD2 (5 bases). CDR3 nucleotide sequence: TGTGCCAGCAGCCCCGCCCGGGGTTTTGGGAATGAGCAGTTCTTC. This sequence encodes CASSPARGFGNEQFF.